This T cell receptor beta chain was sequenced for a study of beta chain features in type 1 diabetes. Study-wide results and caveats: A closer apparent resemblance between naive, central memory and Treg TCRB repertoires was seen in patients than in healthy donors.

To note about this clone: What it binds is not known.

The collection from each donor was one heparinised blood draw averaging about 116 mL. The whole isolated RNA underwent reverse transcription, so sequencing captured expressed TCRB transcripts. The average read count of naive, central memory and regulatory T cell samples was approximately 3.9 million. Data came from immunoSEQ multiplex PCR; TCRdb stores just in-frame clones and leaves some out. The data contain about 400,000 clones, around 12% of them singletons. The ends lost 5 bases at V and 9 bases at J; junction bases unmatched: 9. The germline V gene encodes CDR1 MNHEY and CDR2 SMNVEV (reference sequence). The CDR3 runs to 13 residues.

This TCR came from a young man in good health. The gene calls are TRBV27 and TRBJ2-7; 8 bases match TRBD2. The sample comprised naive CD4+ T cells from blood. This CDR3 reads CASSGGSGSWQYF. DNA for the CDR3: TGTGCCAGCAGTGGCGGCAGCGGGAGTTGGCAGTACTTC.